These 16 T cell receptor beta chains originate from one sample sequenced in a study of CD8 T cells in Susac syndrome (dated by TCRdb to between 2018 and 2021). Library preparation was by the immunoSEQ multiplex PCR assay. RNA was extracted using the RNeasy kit, and roughly 0.5 to 1 microgram was reverse transcribed with random hexamers. Clones were called with MiXCR by TCRdb after fastp trimmed the public reads at Q25, and only in-frame beta chains were retained. CDR3 protein sequences are deduplicated, and each keeps its most common genes and DNA. The sample table records approximately 190,000 distinct CDR3 sequences; around 95% of these occur just once. The top ten clones comprise around 0.092% of the sample. Sequencing used CD4+ T cells from PBMCs. These receptor sequences come from a human donor with Susac syndrome.

This clonotype appeared once. This chain uses TRBV29-1 with TRBJ2-7, with 8 bases fitting TRBD1. This CDR3 has 13 residues. Germline V gene data show CDR1 as SQVTM and CDR2 as ANQGSEA. Losses at the gene ends were 6 bases for V and 1 base for J; bases not matched to a gene: 5. CDR3 nucleotide sequence: TGCAGCGTCCTCTGGACAGGGTCCTACGAGCAGTACTTC. It is translated as CSVLWTGSYEQYF.

The CDR3 bases are TGTGCCAGCAGTCCTTGGACAGTCCGTGGTACTGAAGCTTTCTTT. It encodes CASSPWTVRGTEAFF. This rearrangement joins TRBV27 to TRBJ1-1, with D perhaps matching TRBD1 (6 bases). Deletions cut 5 bases from V and 5 bases from J, with 18 bases between. This CDR3 comprises 15 residues. Germline-derived CDR1 and CDR2 are MNHEY and SMNVEV (reference sequence).

The chain uses TRBV7-2 and TRBJ2-5; D assignment may be TRBD1 or TRBD2 (5 bases each). Germline V gene sequence: CDR1 SGHTA, CDR2 FQGNSA. Trimming shortened V by 1 base and J by 4 bases, and 7 bases separated the two germline ends. This CDR3 comprises 13 residues. The DNA for the CDR3 is TGTGCCAGCAGCTTAGAGAGGGGAGAGACCCAGTACTTC. The encoded protein is CASSLERGETQYF.

The chain is built from TRBV5-1 and TRBJ2-1; a possible D gene is TRBD1 (6 bases). The CDR3 has 14 amino acids. Germline CDR1 SGHRS, CDR2 YFSETQ. V lost 4 bases and J lost 7, with 15 bases in between. The CDR3 DNA sequence: TGCGCCAGCAGCCTCGGGACACAAAATAATGAGCAGTTCTTC. This gives the protein CASSLGTQNNEQFF.

The rearrangement joins TRBV6-6 to TRBJ2-7; D perhaps matches TRBD2 (6 bases). The germline V and J ends were trimmed by 6 bases and 0 bases, with 15 bases remaining between them. The CDR3 contains 15 residues. Germline V gene lookup returns CDR1 MNHNY and CDR2 SVGAGI (reference sequence). CDR3 nucleotide sequence: TGTGCCAGCAGCTCTACGGAGGGTTTCTCCTACGAGCAGTACTTC. Its protein product is CASSSTEGFSYEQYF.

The chain employs TRBV29-1 and TRBJ2-1, with TRBD1 as a possible D gene (6 bases). The ends were cut back, 3 bases at V and 0 bases at J, with 12 bases in the middle. Germline V lookup: CDR1 SQVTM, CDR2 ANQGSEA. The CDR3 consists of 15 residues. The CDR3 region has the DNA TGCAGCGTTGAGAGACAGGTGAGCTCCTACAATGAGCAGTTCTTC. It is translated as CSVERQVSSYNEQFF.

The chain has TRBV6-1 and TRBJ2-1; unclear D gene. The CDR3 is made up of 12 amino acids. Germline V gene data show CDR1 as MNHNS and CDR2 as SASEGT. V was pared by 5 bases and J by 6 bases, with 8 bases between. CDR3 nucleotides: TGTGCCAGCAGTCGGTGGGGCAATGAGCAGTTCTTC. Protein: CASSRWGNEQFF.

J is TRBJ2-3 and V is TRBV19; D gene unclear. CDR1 is LNHDA and CDR2 is SQIVND in the germline V gene (reference sequence). The CDR3 loop spans 14 amino acids. Trimming took off 5 bases at V and 6 bases at J, with 15 bases between the two ends. The DNA for the CDR3 is TGTGCCAGTAGTTTGAGTTCCTCGAGGGATACGCAGTATTTT. Translation: CASSLSSSRDTQYF.

V gene TRBV20-1 combines with J gene TRBJ2-5, with D perhaps TRBD1 (6 bases). CDR3 length: 13 residues. V lost 6 bases and J lost 2, with 13 bases in between. CDR1 is DFQATT, CDR2 SNEGSKA, per germline (reference sequence). The CDR3 DNA is TGCAGTGCGGTACGGGACATTCAAGAGACCCAGTACTTC. Translated, it gives CSAVRDIQETQYF.

V usage is TRBV12-3 or TRBV12-4 and J usage is TRBJ1-4; D gene unclear. The V end was cut by 1 base, the J end by 10 bases, with 4 bases between. The CDR3 consists of 11 residues. Here the CDR3 reads CASSLGGKLFF. The CDR3 DNA sequence: TGTGCCAGCAGTTTAGGGGGAAAACTGTTTTTT.

Concerning this clonotype: At one end the junction does not follow the germline gene, possibly because of a read error. The chain couples TRBV3-1 to TRBJ2-2; 7 positions match TRBD2. This CDR3 comprises 16 residues. From germline, CDR1 is LGHDT and CDR2 YNNKEL (reference sequence). CDR3 nucleotides: TGTGCCAGCAGCCAAGAGCGGGGGACGAATACCGGGGAGCTGTTTTTT. Translating gives CASSQERGTNTGELFF.

This clonotype was recorded once. The chain couples TRBV5-1 to TRBJ2-7, with D unclear. The germline V gene encodes CDR1 SGHRS and CDR2 YFSETQ. The CDR3 consists of 16 residues. V was cut by 0 bases and J by 0 bases, with 13 bases left in between. The CDR3 here is CASSLGGNQHSYEQYF. The CDR3 DNA reads TGCGCCAGCAGCTTGGGAGGAAATCAACACTCCTACGAGCAGTACTTC.

The V call is TRBV28, the J call TRBJ2-7; D unclear. Germline V lookup: CDR1 MDHEN, CDR2 SYDVKM. This CDR3 spans 13 amino acids. V lost 3 bases, J lost 3 bases, and 9 bases lay in between. The CDR3 bases are TGTGCCAGCAGTTTTAGGCAGATCTACGAGCAGTACTTC. It translates to CASSFRQIYEQYF.

The chain recombines TRBV7-9 with TRBJ2-2, with D perhaps being TRBD1 or TRBD2 (5 bases each). Trimming stripped 5 bases from V and 6 bases from J, with 16 bases between. Germline lookup yields CDR1 SEHNR and CDR2 FQNEAQ (reference sequence). This CDR3 comprises 15 residues. CDR3: CASSRSLGDSGELFF. CDR3 nucleotides: TGTGCCAGCAGCAGGTCGTTGGGGGATTCCGGGGAGCTGTTTTTT.

The rearrangement joins TRBV30 to TRBJ1-5, with D possibly matching TRBD1 (6 bases). Germline CDR1 GTSNPN, CDR2 SVGIG (reference sequence). V lost 2 bases, J lost 2 bases, and 7 bases lay in between. This CDR3 is 13 amino acids long. DNA for the CDR3: TGTGCCTGGAGTTCAGGGGGCAATCAGCCCCAGCATTTT. Translating gives CAWSSGGNQPQHF.

The chain recombines TRBV6-6 with TRBJ1-6; TRBD1 matches at 11 bases. The germline gives CDR1 MNHNY, CDR2 SVGAGI (reference sequence). The CDR3 is 14 residues long. J was trimmed by 9 bases and V by 8 bases; bases with no gene match: 6. CDR3 loop: CASGTGTGGSPLHF. CDR3 nucleotide sequence: TGTGCCAGCGGGACCGGGACAGGGGGTTCACCCCTCCACTTT.